Sequencing of this T cell receptor (beta chain) was carried out in a study of OX40 agonist ivuxolimab in advanced cancers. Study information: Past anti-PD-1, anti-PD-L1 or anti-CTLA-4 therapy was accepted, and 30% to 50% had received some.

The V end lost 4 bases, the J end lost 0 bases, and 19 bases lay between the germline ends. The CDR3 is 18 residues long. The germline V gene has CDR1 MGHRA and CDR2 YSYEKL. The method was immunoSEQ multiplex PCR; TCRdb's version includes in-frame clones alone and lacks a portion of them. The sample has about 26,000 clones, 65% to 80% seen once; the top ten hold roughly 13%. This specimen was CD4+ or CD8+ T cells sorted from blood, taken in a trial of the OX40 agonist ivuxolimab. V and J are TRBV4-1 and TRBJ1-3; the D gene is possibly TRBD1 (6 bases). This clonotype was obtained from an adult with an advanced solid tumor such as melanoma, head and neck, liver or kidney cancer. The chain's CDR3 is CASSRQETVFLSGNTIYF. DNA of the CDR3: TGCGCCAGCAGCCGACAGGAGACTGTCTTCCTCTCTGGAAACACCATATATTTT.